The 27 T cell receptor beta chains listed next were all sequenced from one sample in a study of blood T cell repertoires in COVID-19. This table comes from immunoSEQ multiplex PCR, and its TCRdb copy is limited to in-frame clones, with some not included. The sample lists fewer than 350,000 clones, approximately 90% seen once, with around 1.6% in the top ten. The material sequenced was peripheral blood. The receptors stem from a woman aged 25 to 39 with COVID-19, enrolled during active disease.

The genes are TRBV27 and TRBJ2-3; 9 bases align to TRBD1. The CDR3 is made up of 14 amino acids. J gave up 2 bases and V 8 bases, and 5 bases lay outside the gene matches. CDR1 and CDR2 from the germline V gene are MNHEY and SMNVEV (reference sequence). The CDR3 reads CASSGTGYTDTQYF. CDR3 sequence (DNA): TGTGCCAGCTCTGGGACAGGGTACACAGATACGCAGTATTTT.

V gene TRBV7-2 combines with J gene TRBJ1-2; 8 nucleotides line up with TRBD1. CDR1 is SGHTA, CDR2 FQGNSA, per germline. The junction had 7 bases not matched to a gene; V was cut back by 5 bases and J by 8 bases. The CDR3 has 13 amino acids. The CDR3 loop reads CASSQDRGSGYTF. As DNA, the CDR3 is TGTGCCAGCAGCCAAGACAGGGGAAGCGGCTACACCTTC. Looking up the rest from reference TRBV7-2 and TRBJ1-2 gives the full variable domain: GAGVSQSPSNKVTEKGKDVELRCDPISGHTALYWYRQSLGQGLEFLIYFQGNSAPDKSGLPSDRFSAERTGGSVSTLTIQRTQQEDSAVYLCASSQDRGSGYTFGSGTRLTVV.

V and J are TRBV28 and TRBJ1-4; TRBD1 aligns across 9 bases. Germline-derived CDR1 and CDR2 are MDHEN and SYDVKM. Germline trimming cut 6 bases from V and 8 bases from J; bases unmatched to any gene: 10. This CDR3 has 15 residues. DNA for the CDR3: TGTGCCAGCAGGAACTTTGGGACAGGGAGGGAAAAACTGTTTTTT. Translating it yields CASRNFGTGREKLFF.

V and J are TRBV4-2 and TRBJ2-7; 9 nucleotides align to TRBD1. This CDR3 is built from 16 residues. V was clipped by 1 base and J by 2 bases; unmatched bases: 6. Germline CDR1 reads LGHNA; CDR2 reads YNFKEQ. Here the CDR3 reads CASSQASGQGPYEQYF. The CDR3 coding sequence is TGTGCCAGCAGCCAAGCATCGGGACAGGGTCCCTACGAGCAGTACTTC.

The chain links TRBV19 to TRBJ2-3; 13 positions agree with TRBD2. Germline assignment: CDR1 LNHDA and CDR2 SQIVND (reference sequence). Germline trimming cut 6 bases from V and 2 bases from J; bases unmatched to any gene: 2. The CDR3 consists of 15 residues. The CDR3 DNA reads TGTGCCAGTAGGGGACTAGCGGGAAACACAGATACGCAGTATTTT. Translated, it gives CASRGLAGNTDTQYF.

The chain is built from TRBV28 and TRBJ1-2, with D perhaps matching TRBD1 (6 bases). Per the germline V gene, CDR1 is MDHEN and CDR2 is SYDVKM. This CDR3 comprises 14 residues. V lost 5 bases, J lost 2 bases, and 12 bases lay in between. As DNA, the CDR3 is TGTGCCAGCAGTATTCGGACAGCCAACTATGGCTACACCTTC. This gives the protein CASSIRTANYGYTF.

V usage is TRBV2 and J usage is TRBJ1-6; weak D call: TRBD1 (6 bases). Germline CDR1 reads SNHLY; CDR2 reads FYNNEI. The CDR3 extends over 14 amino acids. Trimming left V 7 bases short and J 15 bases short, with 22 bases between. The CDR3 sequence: CASTPDRGGRLLHF. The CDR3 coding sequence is TGTGCCAGCACCCCGGACAGAGGCGGGCGGCTCCTCCACTTT.

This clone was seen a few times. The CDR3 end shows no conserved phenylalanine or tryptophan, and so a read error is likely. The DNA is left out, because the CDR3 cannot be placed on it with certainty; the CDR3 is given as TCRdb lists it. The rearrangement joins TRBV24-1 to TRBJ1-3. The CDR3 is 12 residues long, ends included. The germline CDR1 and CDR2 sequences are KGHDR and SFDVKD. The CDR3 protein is CATSGGLGPQGS.

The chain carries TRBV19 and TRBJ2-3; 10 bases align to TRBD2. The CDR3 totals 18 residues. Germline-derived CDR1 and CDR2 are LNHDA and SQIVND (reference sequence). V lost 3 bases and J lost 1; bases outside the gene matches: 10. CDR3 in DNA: TGTGCCAGTAGTATTCTAGCGGGGGTTCCCGGGGGCACAGATACGCAGTATTTT. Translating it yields CASSILAGVPGGTDTQYF.

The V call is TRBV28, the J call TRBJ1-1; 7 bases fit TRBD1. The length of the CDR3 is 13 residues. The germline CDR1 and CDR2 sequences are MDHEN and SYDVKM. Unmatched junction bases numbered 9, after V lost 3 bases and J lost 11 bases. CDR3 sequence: CASSFQGGVGAFF. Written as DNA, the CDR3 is TGTGCCAGCAGTTTCCAGGGGGGTGTCGGGGCTTTCTTT.

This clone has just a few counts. CDR3: CAWSVPPLTGGRYSPLHF. Written as DNA, the CDR3 is TGTGCCTGGAGTGTACCCCCTCTGACAGGGGGCCGGTATTCACCCCTCCACTTT. The chain recombines TRBV30 with TRBJ1-6, with 10 bases lining up with TRBD1. The trim removed 0 bases at V and 8 bases at J, leaving 13 bases unmatched. CDR1 is GTSNPN and CDR2 is SVGIG in the germline V gene (reference sequence). The CDR3 runs to 18 residues.

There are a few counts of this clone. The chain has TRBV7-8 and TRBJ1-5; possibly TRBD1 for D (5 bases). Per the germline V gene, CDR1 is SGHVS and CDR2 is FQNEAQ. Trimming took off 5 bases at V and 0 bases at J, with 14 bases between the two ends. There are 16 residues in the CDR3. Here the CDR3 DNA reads TGTGCCAGCAGCCTAATAACAGGTACTAGCAATCAGCCCCAGCATTTT. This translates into CASSLITGTSNQPQHF. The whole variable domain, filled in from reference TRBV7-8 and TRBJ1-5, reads GAGVSQSPRYKVAKRGQDVALRCDPISGHVSLFWYQQALGQGPEFLTYFQNEAQLDKSGLPSDRFFAERPEGSVSTLKIQRTQQEDSAVYLCASSLITGTSNQPQHFGDGTRLSIL.

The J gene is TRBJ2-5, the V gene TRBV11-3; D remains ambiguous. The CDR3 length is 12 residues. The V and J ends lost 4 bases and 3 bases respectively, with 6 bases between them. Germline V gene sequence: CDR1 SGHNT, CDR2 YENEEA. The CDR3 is CASSSNKETQYF. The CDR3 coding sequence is TGTGCCAGCAGCTCTAATAAAGAGACCCAGTACTTC. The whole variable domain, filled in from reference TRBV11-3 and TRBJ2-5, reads EAGVVQSPRYKIIEKKQPVAFWCNPISGHNTLYWYLQNLGQGPELLIRYENEEAVDDSQLPKDRFSAERLKGVDSTLKIQPAELGDSAVYLCASSSNKETQYFGPGTRLLVL.

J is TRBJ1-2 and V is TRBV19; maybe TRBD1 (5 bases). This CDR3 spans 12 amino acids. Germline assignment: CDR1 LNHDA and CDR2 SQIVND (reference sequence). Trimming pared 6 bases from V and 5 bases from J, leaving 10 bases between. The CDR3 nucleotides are TGTGCCAGTAGAAGGACAAATTATGGCTACACCTTC. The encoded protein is CASRRTNYGYTF.

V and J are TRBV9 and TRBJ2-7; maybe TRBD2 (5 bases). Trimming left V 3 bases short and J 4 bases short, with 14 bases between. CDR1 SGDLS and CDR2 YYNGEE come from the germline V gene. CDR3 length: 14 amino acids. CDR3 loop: CASSAEDFSYEQYF. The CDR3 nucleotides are TGTGCCAGCAGCGCGGAGGACTTTTCATACGAGCAGTACTTC.

The CDR3 coding sequence is TGTGCCAGCAGCGTAGGGGGACAGGGTCATGGCTACACCTTC. It codes for CASSVGGQGHGYTF. The chain recombines TRBV9 with TRBJ1-2; 9 nucleotides align to TRBD1. V lost 0 bases to trimming and J lost 6 bases; unmatched junction nucleotides: 3. Germline V gene sequence: CDR1 SGDLS, CDR2 YYNGEE. This CDR3 region has 14 residues.

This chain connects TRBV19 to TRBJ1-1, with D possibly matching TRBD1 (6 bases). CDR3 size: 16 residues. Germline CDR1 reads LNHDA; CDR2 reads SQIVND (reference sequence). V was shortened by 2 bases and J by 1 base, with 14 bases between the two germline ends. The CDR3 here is CASSITGGRGNTEAFF. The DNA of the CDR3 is TGTGCCAGTAGTATAACGGGGGGCCGGGGGAACACTGAAGCTTTCTTT.

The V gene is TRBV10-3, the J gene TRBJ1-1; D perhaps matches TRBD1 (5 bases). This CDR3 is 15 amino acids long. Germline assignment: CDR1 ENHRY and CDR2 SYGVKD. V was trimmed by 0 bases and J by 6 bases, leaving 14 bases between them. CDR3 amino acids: CAISESGGFVSEAFF. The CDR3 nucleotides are TGTGCCATCAGTGAGTCTGGGGGGTTTGTCTCTGAAGCTTTCTTT.

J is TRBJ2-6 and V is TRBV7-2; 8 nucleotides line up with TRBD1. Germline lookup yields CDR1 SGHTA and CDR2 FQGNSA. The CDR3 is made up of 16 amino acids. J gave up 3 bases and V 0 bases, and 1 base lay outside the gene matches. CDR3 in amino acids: CASSLATGVGANVLTF. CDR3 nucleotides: TGTGCCAGCAGCTTAGCGACAGGGGTTGGGGCCAACGTCCTGACTTTC. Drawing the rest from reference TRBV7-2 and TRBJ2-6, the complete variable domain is GAGVSQSPSNKVTEKGKDVELRCDPISGHTALYWYRQSLGQGLEFLIYFQGNSAPDKSGLPSDRFSAERTGGSVSTLTIQRTQQEDSAVYLCASSLATGVGANVLTFGAGSRLTVL.

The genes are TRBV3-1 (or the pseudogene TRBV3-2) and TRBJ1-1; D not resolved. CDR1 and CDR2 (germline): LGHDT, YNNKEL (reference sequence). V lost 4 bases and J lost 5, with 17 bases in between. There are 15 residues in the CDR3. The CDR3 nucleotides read TGTGCCAGCAGCCTAAGTACTGTGCTGTGGACTGAAGCTTTCTTT. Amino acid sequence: CASSLSTVLWTEAFF.

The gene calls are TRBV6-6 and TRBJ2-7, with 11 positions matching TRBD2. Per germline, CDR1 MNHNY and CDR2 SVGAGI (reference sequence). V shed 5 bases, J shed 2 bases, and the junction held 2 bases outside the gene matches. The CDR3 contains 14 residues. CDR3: CASSDSGGAYEQYV. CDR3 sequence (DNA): TGTGCCAGCAGTGATAGCGGGGGGGCCTACGAGCAGTACGTC.

The CDR3 protein is CASSFYTGGAAGELFF. CDR3 bases: TGTGCCAGCAGTTTCTACACAGGGGGCGCGGCCGGGGAGCTGTTTTTT. The rearrangement joins TRBV7-2 to TRBJ2-2, with 9 bases matching TRBD1. Germline V gene lookup returns CDR1 SGHTA and CDR2 FQGNSA. This CDR3 spans 16 amino acids. Trimming removed 6 bases from V and 6 bases from J; junction bases left unmatched: 11. Full variable domain (outside the CDR3, taken from reference TRBV7-2 and TRBJ2-2): GAGVSQSPSNKVTEKGKDVELRCDPISGHTALYWYRQSLGQGLEFLIYFQGNSAPDKSGLPSDRFSAERTGGSVSTLTIQRTQQEDSAVYLCASSFYTGGAAGELFFGEGSRLTVL.

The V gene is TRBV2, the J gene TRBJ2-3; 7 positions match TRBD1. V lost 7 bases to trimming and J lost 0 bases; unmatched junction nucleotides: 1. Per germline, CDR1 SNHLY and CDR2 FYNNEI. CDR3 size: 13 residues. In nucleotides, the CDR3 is TGTGCCAGCAAGGGGGCGAGCACAGATACGCAGTATTTT. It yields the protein CASKGASTDTQYF. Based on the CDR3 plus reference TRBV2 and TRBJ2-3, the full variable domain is EPEVTQTPSHQVTQMGQEVILRCVPISNHLYFYWYRQILGQKVEFLVSFYNNEISEKSEIFDDQFSVERPDGSNFTLKIRSTKLEDSAMYFCASKGASTDTQYFGPGTRLTVL.

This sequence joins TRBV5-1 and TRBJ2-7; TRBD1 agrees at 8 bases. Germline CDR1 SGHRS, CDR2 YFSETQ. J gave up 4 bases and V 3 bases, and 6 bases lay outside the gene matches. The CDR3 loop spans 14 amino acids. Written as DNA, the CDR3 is TGCGCCAGCAGCTGGAAGGGACAGGCTTACGAGCAGTACTTC. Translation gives CASSWKGQAYEQYF. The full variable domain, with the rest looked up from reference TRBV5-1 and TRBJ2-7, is KAGVTQTPRYLIKTRGQQVTLSCSPISGHRSVSWYQQTPGQGLQFLFEYFSETQRNKGNFPGRFSGRQFSNSRSEMNVSTLELGDSALYLCASSWKGQAYEQYFGPGTRLTVT.

The CDR3 sequence: CARSLGTSGGSNEQFF. CDR3 coding DNA: TGTGCCAGAAGCCTTGGGACTAGCGGGGGTTCAAATGAGCAGTTCTTC. V and J are TRBV5-3 and TRBJ2-1; 14 bases map to TRBD2. TRBV5-3 is filed as an ORF, its function uncertain. CDR3 length: 16 residues. The V and J ends lost 4 bases and 7 bases, in that order; junction bases with no gene match: 7.

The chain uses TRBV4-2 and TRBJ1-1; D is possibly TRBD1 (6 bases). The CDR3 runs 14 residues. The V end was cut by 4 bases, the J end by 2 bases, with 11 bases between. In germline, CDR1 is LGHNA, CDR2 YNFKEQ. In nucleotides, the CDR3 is TGTGCCAGCAGCCCCTCCAGGGGAAACACTGAAGCTTTCTTT. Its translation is CASSPSRGNTEAFF.

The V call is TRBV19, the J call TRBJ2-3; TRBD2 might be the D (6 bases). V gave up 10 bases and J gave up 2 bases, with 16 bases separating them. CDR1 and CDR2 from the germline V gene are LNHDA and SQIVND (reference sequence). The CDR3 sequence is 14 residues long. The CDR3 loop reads CATSGLLVTDTQYF. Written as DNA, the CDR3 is TGTGCCACTTCGGGACTTCTCGTCACAGATACGCAGTATTTT.